The entry that follows covers one T cell receptor (beta chain) sequence. The antigen remains undetermined. TCRdb reprocessed the 5' RACE reads via MiXCR and lists one record per CDR3 protein. This table has roughly 440,000 distinct CDR3 sequences, roughly a sixth appearing once. This sample stems from a study of CD8 T cells in ankylosing spondylitis. Findings and caveats of the study: What seemed typical of ankylosing spondylitis blood was a TCR beta motif built from about eight highly homologous variants. Researchers reportedly found disease-linked clones significantly enriched in matched ankylosing spondylitis synovial fluid.

This TCR was recovered from a male donor with ankylosing spondylitis. The sample taken for sequencing was blood, either unsorted or a sorted T cell fraction (not recorded which).

The CDR3 region has the DNA TGTGCCAAAACTGGGGGGGGTCGTTTTTACAATGAGCAGTTCTTC. Its translation: CAKTGGGRFYNEQFF. The rearrangement uses TRBV19 and TRBJ2-1; 7 nucleotides match TRBD2. The germline V gene has CDR1 LNHDA and CDR2 SQIVND (reference sequence). The CDR3 is made up of 15 amino acids. Losses at the gene ends were 10 bases for V and 4 bases for J; bases not matched to a gene: 13.